This TCR beta chain was obtained from a study of radiotherapy plus CTLA-4 blockade in lung cancer. Background on the study: Among all patients, around 19% showed objective responses, while 30% to 40% had disease control.

Sequencing used immunoSEQ multiplex PCR; TCRdb keeps in-frame clones, though not all of them. Here the sample spans approximately 67,000 clones, approximately 80% being singletons. This specimen was peripheral blood, taken from a patient treated with radiotherapy plus ipilimumab. The origin of this receptor is a human donor with non-small cell lung cancer who had a partial response to radiotherapy plus ipilimumab.

DNA for the CDR3: TGTGCCAGCAGCTCTCAGAGCGGGATGAGGTACAATGAGCAGTTCTTC. It encodes CASSSQSGMRYNEQFF. The chain has TRBV11-2 and TRBJ2-1; 7 bases fit TRBD2. Per germline, CDR1 SGHAT and CDR2 FQNNGV. The junction had 10 bases not matched to a gene; V was cut back by 4 bases and J by 4 bases. This CDR3 spans 16 amino acids.